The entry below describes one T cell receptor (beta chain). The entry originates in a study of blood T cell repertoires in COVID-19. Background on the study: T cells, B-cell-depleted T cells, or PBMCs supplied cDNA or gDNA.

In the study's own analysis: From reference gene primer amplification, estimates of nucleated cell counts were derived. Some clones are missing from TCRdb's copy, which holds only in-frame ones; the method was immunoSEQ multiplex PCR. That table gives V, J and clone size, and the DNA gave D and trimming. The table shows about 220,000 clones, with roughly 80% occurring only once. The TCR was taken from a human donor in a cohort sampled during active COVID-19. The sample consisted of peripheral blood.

CDR3 in DNA: TGTGCCACCAGTGATCCCAGACAGGGGGCAGGCAAAAACATTCAGTACTTC. Protein product: CATSDPRQGAGKNIQYF. The chain employs TRBV24-1 and TRBJ2-4; 10 bases line up with TRBD1. The germline V gene has CDR1 KGHDR and CDR2 SFDVKD. The CDR3 spans 17 residues. Losses at the gene ends were 3 bases for V and 3 bases for J; bases not matched to a gene: 7.